This paragraph covers one T cell receptor (beta chain) sequence. At least ten counts were recorded for this clone. Which antigen it targets is not known. One junction end does not reproduce the germline sequence, and a read error may be involved. The data belong to a study of blood T cell repertoires in COVID-19 (dated by TCRdb to 2018 to 2021). Study-wide context: Samples covering the acute and convalescent phases of COVID-19 were provided by collaborators in the United States, Italy and Spain. The samples were drawn from two sources: the first 160 participants of the ongoing ImmuneRACE study, and approximately 1,300 subjects contributed by 6 global collaborators. Deeply sampled blood TCRbeta repertoires from subjects exposed to, actively infected with, or recovered from COVID-19 were included in the dataset. A freely available public database, intended as a resource for researchers studying the immune response to SARS-CoV-2, is where the repertoires were released. Sample metadata almost always included a de-identified subject ID, COVID-19 status, age in years and sex. Where HLA class I and class II types were available, the types were taken from metadata supplied by the sample provider, not from assay-based typing. The material from the prospective study consisted of cDNA or gDNA derived from T cells, B-cell-depleted T cells, or PBMCs. Results the study describes overall, beyond this receptor: The quantity of clinical and demographic metadata differed by source and by participant and was supplied without curation.

The cysteine opens and the phenylalanine closes a CDR3 of 15 amino acids. Only the CDR3 DNA is retained, 45 bases long and in frame from the first base. In the germline V gene (reference sequence), CDR1 corresponds to SSHAT and CDR2 to FNYEAQ. TCRbeta CDR3 regions were amplified from genomic DNA using the immunoSEQ Assay, a bias-controlled multiplex PCR. The paper's processing steps were these. The number of nucleated cells in each sample was estimated by amplification of reference gene primers within the assay. To quantify the absolute abundance of each unique TCRbeta CDR3 rearrangement, sequence reads were collapsed and filtered. Productive Simpson clonality was computed per sample as the square root of Simpson's diversity index over productive rearrangements. Here the immuneACCESS table is served through TCRdb, limited to in-frame sequences with V and J called. Missing clones are a known gap in these copies; in checked studies unresolved V genes cover under half, and the rest lacks a known reason. V, J and clone size are those of that table, while D and trimming were read from the DNA. The sample table holds about 160,000 clones, of which over 70% were seen once. About 5.8% of the sample is in the top ten clones.

Participants in the prospective study were aged about 18 to 95 years, lived in under 30 United States geographic areas, and enrolled through a virtual design. To assign participants to cohorts, the prospective study relied on clinical history that participants themselves reported in a screening survey and a study questionnaire. In the prospective study, mobile phlebotomists collected whole blood, serum and a nasopharyngeal or oropharyngeal swab from each participant. Prospective study participants could optionally give additional blood draws and questionnaires over a 2-month period. Before DNA extraction, blood samples from the prospective study were shipped at room temperature or frozen.

Sample: PBMCs or T cells enriched from blood (not recorded which). The receptor's source is a woman aged 40 to 55 with acute COVID-19. The rearrangement combines TRBV7-7 with TRBJ2-7; 7 central nucleotides agree with TRBD2. This receptor carries the CDR3 CASSLGAGVGYEQYF. Here is the DNA: TGTGCTAGCAGCTTAGGCGCGGGAGTAGGTTACGAGCAGTACTTC.